This T cell receptor beta chain came from a study of monozygotic twins with inflammatory bowel disease. Germline V gene sequence: CDR1 SEHNR, CDR2 FQNEAQ (reference sequence). The CDR3 length is 12 residues. TCRdb re-called the 5' RACE reads and catalogs CDR3 proteins one per entry, DNA excluded. The repertoire table contains some 150,000 distinct CDR3 sequences. Input material: blood. The receptor was isolated from a human donor with ulcerative colitis or Crohn's disease, or a healthy co-twin of an affected twin (not recorded which). The V gene is TRBV7-9, the J gene TRBJ1-1. The CDR3 region is CASSLPTFEAFF.